This T cell receptor beta chain was identified during a study of blood T cell repertoires in COVID-19. Across the study: Italy, Spain and the United States were the sources of the convalescent and acute COVID-19 samples. In each case, the material was cDNA or gDNA derived from T cells, B-cell-depleted T cells, or PBMCs.

Germline V gene lookup returns CDR1 GTSNPN and CDR2 SVGIG (reference sequence). The CDR3 is 13 residues long. The V end lost 2 bases, the J end lost 4 bases, and 9 bases lay between the germline ends. With regard to this clone: Other DNA sequences of this sample code for an identical CDR3.

Per the authors' pipeline: For nucleated cells, counts were estimated from reference gene primer amplification. The table came from immunoSEQ multiplex PCR; TCRdb's copy has only in-frame clones and leaves some out. V and J calls and clone size come straight from that table; D and trimming were deduced from the DNA. The sample carries 200,000 to 250,000 clones, 80% to 95% recorded once. The chain couples TRBV30 to TRBJ1-5; TRBD1 might be the D (6 bases). This clonotype originated in a man between 60 and 70 years old with COVID-19, enrolled during active disease. Sequences were obtained from peripheral blood. CDR3 sequence: CAWSRQDNQPQHF. Written as DNA, the CDR3 is TGTGCCTGGAGTCGACAGGATAATCAGCCCCAGCATTTT.